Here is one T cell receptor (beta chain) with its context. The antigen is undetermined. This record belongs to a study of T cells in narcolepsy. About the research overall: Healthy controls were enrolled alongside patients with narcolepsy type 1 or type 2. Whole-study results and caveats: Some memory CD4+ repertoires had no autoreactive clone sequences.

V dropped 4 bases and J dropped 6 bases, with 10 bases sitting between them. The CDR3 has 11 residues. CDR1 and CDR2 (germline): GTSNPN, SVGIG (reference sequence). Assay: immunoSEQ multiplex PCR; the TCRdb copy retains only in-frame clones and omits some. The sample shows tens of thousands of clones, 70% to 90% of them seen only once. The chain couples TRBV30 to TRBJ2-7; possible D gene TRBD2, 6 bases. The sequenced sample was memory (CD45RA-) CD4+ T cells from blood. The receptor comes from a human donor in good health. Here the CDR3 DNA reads TGTGCCTGGAACGCGGGACCCGAGCAGTACTTC. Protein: CAWNAGPEQYF.